The 25 T cell receptor beta chains below come from one sample, sequenced in a study of shared clonotypes between healthy human individuals. TCRdb keeps only in-frame clones here, not all; method: immunoSEQ multiplex PCR. The sample shows 1.5 million to 2.5 million clones, roughly 94% of them seen only once. Naive CD8 cells, CD45RO-negative and positively selected for CCR7, excluded terminally differentiated effector memory CD45RA+ cells. Sequencing was carried out using naive CD8+ T cells sorted from blood. These receptors were taken from a man aged 18 to 35 in good health.

V is TRBV5-5 and J is TRBJ2-7, with TRBD1 identical over 10 bases. In germline, CDR1 is SGHKS, CDR2 YYEKEE (reference sequence). Unmatched junction bases numbered 6, after V lost 3 bases and J lost 3 bases. This CDR3 has 15 amino acids. DNA for the CDR3: TGTGCCAGCAGCTGGGACAGGGGAACTATCTACGAGCAGTACTTC. Its translation: CASSWDRGTIYEQYF.

The V gene is TRBV7-8, the J gene TRBJ2-7; weak D call: TRBD2 (7 bases). V was clipped by 5 bases and J by 6 bases, with 14 bases between them. Germline lookup yields CDR1 SGHVS and CDR2 FQNEAQ. The CDR3 loop spans 13 amino acids. CDR3 sequence: CASSGNREGEQYF. The CDR3 coding sequence is TGTGCCAGCAGCGGCAACAGGGAGGGCGAGCAGTACTTC.

This chain links TRBV27 with TRBJ2-1, with 10 bases lining up with TRBD1. Germline lookup yields CDR1 MNHEY and CDR2 SMNVEV (reference sequence). The ends lost 6 bases at V and 5 bases at J; junction bases unmatched: 4. The CDR3 runs 14 residues. The CDR3 DNA reads TGTGCCAGCAGGCCGGGGACAGGGGACAATGAGCAGTTCTTC. It specifies CASRPGTGDNEQFF.

The CDR3: CASSPHRYHTEAFF. The CDR3, as DNA: TGTGCCAGCAGCCCCCACCGATATCACACTGAAGCTTTCTTT. The chain recombines TRBV21-1 with TRBJ1-1. TRBV21-1 constitutes a pseudogene. CDR3 length equals 14 residues.

The gene calls are TRBV27 and TRBJ2-7; the match to TRBD1 covers 9 bases. The V gene's germline CDR1 is MNHEY and CDR2 SMNVEV (reference sequence). V was clipped by 5 bases and J by 6 bases; unmatched bases: 8. The CDR3 has 14 residues. Here the CDR3 reads CASSPGQGIREQYF. For the CDR3, the DNA is TGTGCCAGCAGTCCGGGACAGGGAATCCGCGAGCAGTACTTC.

The genes are TRBV4-3 and TRBJ1-2; D gene unclear. The CDR3 is made up of 15 amino acids. The germline V and J ends were trimmed by 1 base and 0 bases, with 9 bases remaining between them. Per the germline V gene, CDR1 is LGHNA and CDR2 is YSLEER. CDR3 coding DNA: TGCGCCAGCAGCCAAGCCCGCACAGCTAACTATGGCTACACCTTC. Translation: CASSQARTANYGYTF.

The chain combines TRBV11-3 with TRBJ1-1; D is unresolved. Trimming removed 6 bases from V and 1 base from J, with 9 bases in between. Germline CDR1 reads SGHNT; CDR2 reads YENEEA. The CDR3 spans 13 residues. This CDR3 reads CASSRSPNTEAFF. The CDR3 DNA follows: TGTGCCAGCAGTCGATCACCGAACACTGAAGCTTTCTTT.

CDR3 nucleotide sequence: TGCGCCAGCAGCTATAGCGGAGCGCAAGAGACCCAGTACTTC. Protein sequence: CASSYSGAQETQYF. V is TRBV4-1 and J is TRBJ2-5; D may be TRBD2 (6 bases). V lost 5 bases to trimming and J lost 2 bases, with 12 bases between them. Germline lookup yields CDR1 MGHRA and CDR2 YSYEKL. CDR3 length: 14 residues.

J is TRBJ1-1 and V is TRBV11-2; D remains unclear. The germline CDR1 and CDR2 sequences are SGHAT and FQNNGV. V was cut by 5 bases and J by 0 bases, with 7 bases left in between. The CDR3 has 13 residues. CDR3 sequence (DNA): TGTGCCAGCAGCCCCGCGATGAACACTGAAGCTTTCTTT. This sequence encodes CASSPAMNTEAFF.

The table lists this clone with a count of one. This chain connects TRBV30 to TRBJ1-2, with a tentative D call TRBD1 (6 bases). This CDR3 contains 13 residues. Per the germline V gene, CDR1 is GTSNPN and CDR2 is SVGIG (reference sequence). The V end lost 2 bases, the J end lost 4 bases, and 11 bases lay between the germline ends. CDR3 residues: CAWSWEGGYGYTF. DNA of the CDR3: TGTGCCTGGAGTTGGGAGGGGGGCTATGGCTACACCTTC.

On this clone: Sequence at one end of the junction differs from germline and may be a read error. The chain couples TRBV9 to TRBJ2-7; 10 nucleotides line up with TRBD2. CDR1 and CDR2 from the germline V gene are SGDLS and YYNGEE. This CDR3 is 15 amino acids long. This CDR3 is CASSVLAGVSHEQYF. The CDR3 DNA reads TGTGCCAGCAGCGTCCTAGCGGGAGTCTCCCACGAGCAGTACTTC. The complete variable domain, with remaining parts taken from reference TRBV9 and TRBJ2-7, reads DSGVTQTPKHLITATGQRVTLRCSPRSGDLSVYWYQQSLDQGLQFLIQYYNGEERAKGNILERFSAQQFPDLHSELNLSSLELGDSALYFCASSVLAGVSHEQYFGPGTRLTVT.

The chain is built from TRBV6-1 and TRBJ1-6, with a weak D call TRBD1 (5 bases). This CDR3 has 14 residues. CDR1 and CDR2 from the germline V gene are MNHNS and SASEGT. Deletions cut 8 bases from V and 2 bases from J, with 10 bases between. The CDR3 loop is CASAGGPYNSPLHF. DNA of the CDR3: TGTGCCAGCGCCGGGGGACCCTATAATTCACCCCTCCACTTT.

The rearrangement joins TRBV6-5 to TRBJ2-1; possibly TRBD1 for D (6 bases). This CDR3 comprises 12 residues. Germline-derived CDR1 and CDR2 are MNHEY and SVGAGI. Trimming stripped 7 bases from V and 7 bases from J, with 11 bases between. This CDR3 reads CASTTGSNEQFF. In DNA, the CDR3 is TGTGCCAGCACAACAGGGTCTAATGAGCAGTTCTTC.

The chain is built from TRBV25-1 and TRBJ1-2; TRBD1 aligns across 7 bases. Germline V gives CDR1 MGHDK, CDR2 SYGVNS. The V and J ends lost 2 bases and 2 bases, in that order; junction bases with no gene match: 8. This CDR3 is built from 16 residues. The chain's CDR3 is CASSEGIRGRNYGYTF. CDR3 sequence (DNA): TGTGCCAGCAGTGAAGGTATAAGGGGGCGGAACTATGGCTACACCTTC.

Concerning this clone: Other DNA sequences of this sample code for an identical CDR3. The chain couples TRBV27 to TRBJ1-5; weak D call: TRBD1 (6 bases). This CDR3 spans 14 amino acids. Trimming stripped 6 bases from V and 4 bases from J, with 13 bases between. Germline V gives CDR1 MNHEY, CDR2 SMNVEV (reference sequence). Here the CDR3 reads CASSLGGANQPQHF. The DNA for the CDR3 is TGTGCCAGCAGCCTTGGGGGGGCGAATCAGCCCCAGCATTTT.

Concerning this clone: The same CDR3 arises from other DNA sequences in this sample as well. The rearrangement links TRBV19 to TRBJ1-4; TRBD1 matches at 8 bases. CDR3 length equals 14 residues. Germline trimming cut 5 bases from V and 6 bases from J; bases unmatched to any gene: 5. Germline CDR1 LNHDA, CDR2 SQIVND (reference sequence). This CDR3 reads CASSLTGGYEKLFF. The CDR3 region has the DNA TGTGCCAGTAGTCTTACAGGGGGATATGAAAAACTGTTTTTT. Full variable domain (rest looked up from reference TRBV19 and TRBJ1-4): DGGITQSPKYLFRKEGQNVTLSCEQNLNHDAMYWYRQDPGQGLRLIYYSQIVNDFQKGDIAEGYSVSREKKESFPLTVTSAQKNPTAFYLCASSLTGGYEKLFFGSGTQLSVL.

The V call is TRBV7-9, the J call TRBJ2-7; D unclear. Germline V gene lookup returns CDR1 SEHNR and CDR2 FQNEAQ (reference sequence). The CDR3 runs 12 residues. Between the trimmed V and J ends, which lost 4 bases and 3 bases, there was a span of 7 bases. The chain's CDR3 is CASSSPHYEQYF. The CDR3 DNA follows: TGTGCCAGCAGCTCCCCCCACTACGAGCAGTACTTC.

Turning to this clone: Additional DNA sequences in this sample encode the identical CDR3. The rearrangement uses TRBV29-1 and TRBJ2-7; a possible D gene is TRBD1 (5 bases). V was cut by 4 bases and J by 0 bases, with 7 bases left in between. The germline V gene encodes CDR1 SQVTM and CDR2 ANQGSEA. CDR3 length: 12 residues. The CDR3 coding sequence is TGCAGCGTTGGCACAGGCTCCTACGAGCAGTACTTC. As protein: CSVGTGSYEQYF.

The chain recombines TRBV10-3 with TRBJ2-2, with D uncertain. The CDR3 sequence is 13 residues long. Germline V gene data show CDR1 as ENHRY and CDR2 as SYGVKD. V lost 0 bases, J lost 2 bases, and 1 base lay in between. The CDR3 is CAISESNTGELFF. In nucleotides, the CDR3 is TGTGCCATCAGTGAGTCTAACACCGGGGAGCTGTTTTTT.

With respect to this clone: Other DNA sequences in the sample encode the same CDR3. The chain is built from TRBV11-2 and TRBJ2-7; 7 bases match TRBD1. Germline CDR1 is SGHAT and CDR2 is FQNNGV. The CDR3 covers 14 residues. The junction had 3 bases not matched to a gene; V was cut back by 1 base and J by 3 bases. CDR3 bases: TGTGCCAGCAGCTTAGGTGGGGACAGCTACGAGCAGTACTTC. Its protein is CASSLGGDSYEQYF. Full variable domain (remainder filled in from reference TRBV11-2 and TRBJ2-7): EAGVAQSPRYKIIEKRQSVAFWCNPISGHATLYWYQQILGQGPKLLIQFQNNGVVDDSQLPKDRFSAERLKGVDSTLKIQPAKLEDSAVYLCASSLGGDSYEQYFGPGTRLTVT.

J is TRBJ2-3 and V is TRBV6-6, with D unresolved. The CDR3 extends over 13 amino acids. Germline V gives CDR1 MNHNY, CDR2 SVGAGI (reference sequence). Deletions cut 8 bases from V and 0 bases from J, with 9 bases between. The CDR3 DNA reads TGTGCCAGCGAGCTGGATAGCACAGATACGCAGTATTTT. Protein sequence: CASELDSTDTQYF.

This clone was counted once. The V gene is TRBV6-1, the J gene TRBJ2-3, with TRBD2 matching over 10 bases. The CDR3 contains 15 residues. Per germline, CDR1 MNHNS and CDR2 SASEGT. J gave up 3 bases and V 1 base, and 1 base lay outside the gene matches. The CDR3 DNA reads TGTGCCAGCAGTGAAGGGACTAGCGGTACAGATACGCAGTATTTT. Amino acid sequence: CASSEGTSGTDTQYF.

The chain joins TRBV21-1 to TRBJ1-3; the table gives TRBD1 as D, unverified against the DNA. TRBV21-1 is a pseudogene segment. The CDR3 has 17 residues. The CDR3 nucleotides are TGTGCCAGCAGCGCCCCTGGAAGGACAGGGAGAGGAAACACCATATATTTT. Its translation: CASSAPGRTGRGNTIYF.

The gene calls are TRBV2 and TRBJ1-4; no definite D call. V was pared by 3 bases and J by 0 bases, with 14 bases between. The germline V gene has CDR1 SNHLY and CDR2 FYNNEI. CDR3 length: 17 amino acids. The CDR3 loop is CASSDETSSPTNEKLFF. As DNA, the CDR3 is TGTGCCAGCAGTGATGAGACGAGCAGCCCAACTAATGAAAAACTGTTTTTT.

Regarding this clone: Other DNA sequences in the same sample also yield this CDR3. This chain joins TRBV7-9 and TRBJ2-7; no firm D call. V lost 5 bases and J 0 bases, leaving 5 bases between the germline ends. Germline loops: CDR1 SEHNR, CDR2 FQNEAQ (reference sequence). The CDR3 is 12 residues long. CDR3 region: CASSDTSYEQYF. The CDR3 DNA reads TGTGCCAGCAGCGATACCTCCTACGAGCAGTACTTC. Full variable domain (rest looked up from reference TRBV7-9 and TRBJ2-7): DTGVSQNPRHKITKRGQNVTFRCDPISEHNRLYWYRQTLGQGPEFLTYFQNEAQLEKSRLLSDRFSAERPKGSFSTLEIQRTEQGDSAMYLCASSDTSYEQYFGPGTRLTVT.